This T cell receptor beta chain was sequenced during a study of blood T cell repertoires in COVID-19. V was pared by 0 bases and J by 1 base, with 15 bases of the junction left unmatched. The V gene's germline CDR1 is MNHEY and CDR2 SMNVEV (reference sequence). This CDR3 contains 21 residues. Produced via immunoSEQ multiplex PCR; TCRdb's table is partial and in-frame only. This table has over 200,000 clones, 80% to 90% appearing once. Sequencing used PBMCs or T cells enriched from blood (not recorded which). The receptor comes from a woman in her thirties who had been exposed to COVID-19. V gene TRBV27 combines with J gene TRBJ1-6, with 7 bases identical to TRBD1. This CDR3 is CASSLSSNPDRVGSYNSPLHF. Written as DNA, the CDR3 is TGTGCCAGCAGTTTATCCTCAAACCCCGACAGGGTTGGATCCTATAATTCACCCCTCCACTTT.